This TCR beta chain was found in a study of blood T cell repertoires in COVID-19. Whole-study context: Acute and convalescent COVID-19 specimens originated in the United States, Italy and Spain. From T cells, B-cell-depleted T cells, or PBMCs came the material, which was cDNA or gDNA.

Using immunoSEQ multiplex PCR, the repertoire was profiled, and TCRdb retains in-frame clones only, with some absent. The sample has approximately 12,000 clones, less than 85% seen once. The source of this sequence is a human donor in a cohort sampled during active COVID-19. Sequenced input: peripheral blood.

The CDR3 loop is CASSQPSRGTEQFF. CDR3 sequence (DNA): TGCGCCAGCAGCCAGCCCTCCAGGGGAACTGAGCAGTTCTTC. This chain joins TRBV4-1 and TRBJ2-1, with a possible D match to TRBD1 (6 bases). Germline lookup yields CDR1 MGHRA and CDR2 YSYEKL. The V gene lost 3 bases and the J gene lost 9 bases, with 15 bases spanning the gap. The CDR3 loop spans 14 amino acids.